Below, 18 T cell receptor beta chains from the same sample are listed, as sequenced in a study of blood T cell repertoires in COVID-19. Assay: immunoSEQ multiplex PCR; the TCRdb copy retains only in-frame clones and omits some. The sample lists over 250,000 clones; roughly 90% were seen once. Sequenced material: peripheral blood. All receptors come from an older woman with acute or convalescent COVID-19.

As regards this clone: Other DNA sequences in the sample encode the same CDR3. The chain employs TRBV5-1 and TRBJ1-4; no reliable D call. Trimming shortened V by 0 bases and J by 0 bases, and 6 bases separated the two germline ends. Germline V lookup: CDR1 SGHRS, CDR2 YFSETQ. This CDR3 is 15 amino acids long. The CDR3 loop reads CASSLGSATNEKLFF. In DNA, the CDR3 is TGCGCCAGCAGCTTGGGGAGCGCAACTAATGAAAAACTGTTTTTT.

The V call is TRBV5-1, the J call TRBJ2-1, with 7 bases aligning to TRBD2. The V and J ends lost 4 bases and 0 bases, in that order; junction bases with no gene match: 10. The CDR3 covers 17 residues. In germline, CDR1 is SGHRS, CDR2 YFSETQ. CDR3 loop: CASSGTLAEFSYNEQFF. The CDR3 region has the DNA TGCGCCAGCAGCGGGACCCTAGCGGAATTCTCCTACAATGAGCAGTTCTTC.

The gene calls are TRBV3-1 (or the pseudogene TRBV3-2) and TRBJ1-2, with D unclear. The CDR3 is made up of 14 amino acids. Trimming cost V 0 bases and J 4 bases, with 9 bases left between them. Germline V gives CDR1 LGHDT, CDR2 YNNKEL (reference sequence). The CDR3: CASSQDPNSYGYTF. The CDR3, as DNA: TGTGCCAGCAGCCAAGACCCTAACTCCTATGGCTACACCTTC.

V usage is TRBV3-1 (or the pseudogene TRBV3-2) and J usage is TRBJ1-2; 9 nucleotides align to TRBD1. J lost 4 bases, V lost 8 bases, and 8 bases had no gene match. CDR3 length: 14 residues. Germline V gene lookup returns CDR1 LGHDT and CDR2 YNNKEL (reference sequence). The CDR3 DNA follows: TGTGCCAGCGGGGGACAGGGAGGGTCCTATGGCTACACCTTC. Protein product: CASGGQGGSYGYTF.

The rearrangement links TRBV15 to TRBJ1-1; weak D call: TRBD1 (5 bases). The V gene lost 1 base and the J gene lost 10 bases, with 10 bases spanning the gap. The germline gives CDR1 LNHNV, CDR2 YYDKDF (reference sequence). The length of the CDR3 is 12 residues. In DNA, the CDR3 is TGTGCCACCAGCAGAGTGGGGGGTGGAGCTTTCTTT. Protein: CATSRVGGGAFF.

The chain couples TRBV7-3 to TRBJ2-1, with 7 bases that match TRBD2. The length of the CDR3 is 17 residues. Germline values: CDR1 SGHTA, CDR2 FQGTGA. J lost 1 base, V lost 5 bases, and 11 bases had no gene match. The CDR3 nucleotides are TGTGCCAGCAGCCCGGTCGGGGCGGGGGTATCCTACAATGAGCAGTTCTTC. As protein: CASSPVGAGVSYNEQFF.

J is TRBJ1-2 and V is TRBV7-9; D is perhaps TRBD1 (6 bases). CDR3 size: 15 residues. The ends were cut back, 3 bases at V and 4 bases at J, with 15 bases in the middle. The germline V gene encodes CDR1 SEHNR and CDR2 FQNEAQ (reference sequence). The CDR3 sequence is CASSFLAGESYGYTF. The DNA of the CDR3 is TGTGCCAGCAGCTTTTTAGCAGGGGAGAGCTATGGCTACACCTTC.

V and J are TRBV28 and TRBJ2-1, with a weak D call TRBD1 (5 bases). Germline V lookup: CDR1 MDHEN, CDR2 SYDVKM. The V and J ends lost 6 bases and 2 bases respectively, with 14 bases between them. The CDR3 sequence is 15 residues long. The CDR3 protein is CASSTDVTAYNEQFF. In DNA, the CDR3 is TGTGCCAGCAGCACCGATGTGACAGCCTACAATGAGCAGTTCTTC.

The chain carries TRBV28 and TRBJ1-6; 7 bases map to TRBD1. This CDR3 comprises 12 residues. Trimming cost V 10 bases and J 7 bases; bases outside gene matches: 4. The germline gives CDR1 MDHEN, CDR2 SYDVKM. The CDR3 DNA is TGTGCCACCAGGGACAGAAATTCACCCCTCCACTTT. Translated: CATRDRNSPLHF. The full variable domain, with the rest looked up from reference TRBV28 and TRBJ1-6, is DVKVTQSSRYLVKRTGEKVFLECVQDMDHENMFWYRQDPGLGLRLIYFSYDVKMKEKGDIPEGYSVSREKKERFSLILESASTNQTSMYLCATRDRNSPLHFGNGTRLTVT.

This chain uses TRBV19 with TRBJ2-1; 14 bases map to TRBD2. CDR3 size: 17 residues. V shed 3 bases, J shed 3 bases, and the junction held 4 bases outside the gene matches. Looked up from germline, CDR1 is LNHDA and CDR2 is SQIVND (reference sequence). CDR3 region: CASSIGTSGRGYNEQFF. Written as DNA, the CDR3 is TGTGCCAGTAGTATCGGGACTAGCGGGAGAGGCTACAATGAGCAGTTCTTC. Based on the CDR3 plus reference TRBV19 and TRBJ2-1, the full variable domain is DGGITQSPKYLFRKEGQNVTLSCEQNLNHDAMYWYRQDPGQGLRLIYYSQIVNDFQKGDIAEGYSVSREKKESFPLTVTSAQKNPTAFYLCASSIGTSGRGYNEQFFGPGTRLTVL.

The rearrangement uses TRBV2 and TRBJ1-4, with a tentative D call TRBD1 (5 bases). The germline CDR1 and CDR2 sequences are SNHLY and FYNNEI. The CDR3 length is 15 residues. V lost 6 bases and J 0 bases, leaving 11 bases between the germline ends. The CDR3: CASSKTDATNEKLFF. In DNA, the CDR3 is TGTGCCAGCAGCAAGACAGATGCAACTAATGAAAAACTGTTTTTT.

V usage is TRBV7-3 and J usage is TRBJ2-5, with TRBD2 matching 13 bases. Per germline, CDR1 SGHTA and CDR2 FQGTGA. There are 15 residues in the CDR3. V trimming: 2 bases; J trimming: 5 bases; junction bases outside the gene matches: 2. The CDR3 region has the DNA TGTGCCAGCAGCTTAGGGACTAGCGGGAAGGAGACCCAGTACTTC. Its protein product is CASSLGTSGKETQYF.

V usage is TRBV5-4 and J usage is TRBJ2-2; D ambiguous. The germline gives CDR1 SGHNT, CDR2 YYREEE (reference sequence). V shed 2 bases and J shed 6 bases, with 8 bases lying between them. This CDR3 is built from 13 residues. The DNA for the CDR3 is TGTGCCAGCAGCTTCACGGCGGCCGGGGAGCTGTTTTTT. This translates into CASSFTAAGELFF.

This chain links TRBV3-1 (or the pseudogene TRBV3-2) with TRBJ1-1; tentatively, D is TRBD1 (5 bases). Germline assignment: CDR1 LGHDT and CDR2 YNNKEL (reference sequence). This CDR3 has 14 residues. The ends were cut back, 1 base at V and 5 bases at J, with 11 bases in the middle. CDR3 sequence reads: CASSQAGGNTEAFF. In DNA form, the CDR3 reads TGTGCCAGCAGCCAAGCCGGGGGGAATACTGAAGCTTTCTTT.

This clone was counted only a few times. The rearrangement joins TRBV19 to TRBJ1-1; D possibly corresponds to TRBD1 (6 bases). V shed 4 bases and J shed 2 bases, with 17 bases lying between them. The CDR3 runs 16 residues. Germline V CDR1 and CDR2: LNHDA, SQIVND (reference sequence). This CDR3 reads CASSTPTGSLNTEAFF. The DNA of the CDR3 is TGTGCCAGTAGTACCCCCACAGGGAGTCTTAACACTGAAGCTTTCTTT.

The rearrangement uses TRBV24-1 and TRBJ2-1; 7 nucleotides match TRBD1. The germline CDR1 and CDR2 sequences are KGHDR and SFDVKD. J was trimmed by 6 bases and V by 4 bases; bases with no gene match: 8. The CDR3 length is 15 residues. The CDR3 bases are TGTGCCACCAGTGAGCCCGGGACAGTAACCAATGAGCAGTTCTTC. Translation: CATSEPGTVTNEQFF.

The gene calls are TRBV28 and TRBJ1-4; D perhaps matches TRBD1 (6 bases). The CDR3 spans 15 residues. The V end was cut by 6 bases, the J end by 5 bases, with 16 bases between. Germline CDR1 and CDR2: MDHEN and SYDVKM. The CDR3 DNA is TGTGCCAGCAGCGCCAGGGGATTCCCCAATGAAAAACTGTTTTTT. This gives the protein CASSARGFPNEKLFF.

The rearrangement uses TRBV9 and TRBJ1-4, with TRBD1 matching over 10 bases. V lost 3 bases and J lost 3; bases outside the gene matches: 5. The CDR3 covers 16 residues. Germline V lookup: CDR1 SGDLS, CDR2 YYNGEE. The chain's CDR3 is CASSAGTGVPNEKLFF. The CDR3, as DNA: TGTGCCAGCAGCGCCGGGACAGGGGTACCTAATGAAAAACTGTTTTTT.